This T cell receptor (beta chain) was captured by sequencing in a study of blood T cell repertoires in COVID-19. Per the study methods: How many nucleated cells were present was estimated from reference gene primer amplification. TCRdb's table, derived via immunoSEQ multiplex PCR, lists solely in-frame clones and lacks some. From that table come the V and J calls and clone size; the DNA was used to work out D and trimming. This table holds approximately 190,000 clones, roughly four fifths found once. Germline CDR1 and CDR2: SGDLS and YYNGEE. CDR3 length: 15 residues. J was trimmed by 3 bases and V by 6 bases; bases with no gene match: 7.

Sequenced sample: peripheral blood. The clonotype was recovered from a man aged 30-40 years with active or convalescent COVID-19. The V call is TRBV9, the J call TRBJ1-4; 8 bases match TRBD1. CDR3 in DNA: TGTGCCAGCAACACCAGGGGGCTGGCTAATGAAAAACTGTTTTTT. The encoded protein is CASNTRGLANEKLFF. The entire variable domain, with the rest obtained from reference TRBV9 and TRBJ1-4, is as follows: DSGVTQTPKHLITATGQRVTLRCSPRSGDLSVYWYQQSLDQGLQFLIQYYNGEERAKGNILERFSAQQFPDLHSELNLSSLELGDSALYFCASNTRGLANEKLFFGSGTQLSVL.